Listed here are 21 T cell receptor beta chains from one sample, sequenced in a study of OX40 agonist ivuxolimab in advanced cancers. Sequencing used immunoSEQ multiplex PCR; TCRdb keeps in-frame clones, though not all of them. Of about 46,000 clones in the sample, about 91% are singletons; the top ten hold over 4.5%. The sample was CD4+ or CD8+ T cells sorted from blood, taken in a trial of the OX40 agonist ivuxolimab. These receptors were obtained from an adult with an advanced solid tumor such as melanoma, head and neck, liver or kidney cancer.

The chain employs TRBV4-2 and TRBJ2-7, with D unclear. This CDR3 has 18 residues. Deletions cut 1 base from V and 7 bases from J, with 26 bases between. In germline, CDR1 is LGHNA, CDR2 YNFKEQ. In DNA, the CDR3 is TGTGCCAGCAGCCAAGGAAACTTGCCCACGATCCGAAGAGAAGAGCAGTACTTC. This encodes CASSQGNLPTIRREEQYF.

This chain connects TRBV13 to TRBJ2-3; D is uncertain. Germline V lookup: CDR1 PRHDT, CDR2 FYEKMQ (reference sequence). The CDR3 has 13 amino acids. The ends were cut back, 3 bases at V and 6 bases at J, with 10 bases in the middle. CDR3 coding DNA: TGTGCCAGCAGCTTCGCCTACGAGGATACGCAGTATTTT. This codes for CASSFAYEDTQYF.

The chain joins TRBV11-2 to TRBJ2-7, with 8 bases lining up with TRBD1. This CDR3 has 19 amino acids. CDR1 is SGHAT and CDR2 is FQNNGV in the germline V gene. The trim removed 0 bases at V and 3 bases at J, leaving 16 bases unmatched. CDR3 sequence reads: CASSLDPTASGTGYYEQYF. The DNA of the CDR3 is TGTGCCAGCAGCTTAGATCCCACCGCCTCCGGGACAGGATACTACGAGCAGTACTTC.

This sequence joins TRBV4-3 and TRBJ2-7; the match to TRBD1 covers 10 bases. Germline CDR1 LGHNA, CDR2 YSLEER. This CDR3 has 15 residues. After removal of 3 bases from V and 0 bases from J, the junction contained 2 bases not matched to a gene. The CDR3 here is CASSHDRGLSYEQYF. In nucleotides, the CDR3 is TGCGCCAGCAGCCATGACAGGGGGCTCTCCTACGAGCAGTACTTC.

Comments on this clone: One end of the junction is discordant with germline, which a read error may explain. CDR3 region: CASGFGLSYEQYF. The CDR3 region has the DNA TGTGCCAGCGGCTTCGGGCTTAGCTACGAGCAGTACTTC. The gene calls are TRBV7-2 and TRBJ2-7, with D hard to call. This CDR3 is 13 amino acids long. Germline assignment: CDR1 SGHTA and CDR2 FQGNSA.

The chain recombines TRBV28 with TRBJ2-7; tentative D call: TRBD2 (6 bases). The V end was cut by 4 bases, the J end by 0 bases, with 13 bases between. Germline lookup yields CDR1 MDHEN and CDR2 SYDVKM. The CDR3 is 15 amino acids. CDR3 nucleotides: TGTGCCAGCAGTTCCATAGCGGTGAGCTCCTACGAGCAGTACTTC. The encoded protein is CASSSIAVSSYEQYF.

The chain couples TRBV5-1 to TRBJ2-7; 7 bases line up with TRBD1. Germline assignment: CDR1 SGHRS and CDR2 YFSETQ. The CDR3 has 16 residues. J lost 5 bases, V lost 3 bases, and 14 bases had no gene match. The CDR3 bases are TGCGCCAGCAGCTCTGGGAGAGGGGGCGCGTCCGACGAGCAGTACGTC. It translates to CASSSGRGGASDEQYV.

The genes are TRBV29-1 and TRBJ1-1; D is ambiguous. CDR1 SQVTM and CDR2 ANQGSEA come from the germline V gene. Trimming pared 0 bases from V and 1 base from J, leaving 12 bases between. The CDR3 is made up of 15 amino acids. In nucleotides, the CDR3 is TGCAGCGTTGAAGAAGCGCCACAGCCGAACACTGAAGCTTTCTTT. Its translation: CSVEEAPQPNTEAFF. The variable domain in full, with the rest retrieved from reference TRBV29-1 and TRBJ1-1, is SAVISQKPSRDICQRGTSLTIQCQVDSQVTMMFWYRQQPGQSLTLIATANQGSEATYESGFVIDKFPISRPNLTFSTLTVSNMSPEDSSIYLCSVEEAPQPNTEAFFGQGTRLTVV.

This clone was picked up one time. This chain joins TRBV27 and TRBJ1-3; D gene unclear. The germline V gene has CDR1 MNHEY and CDR2 SMNVEV (reference sequence). V shed 5 bases and J shed 4 bases, with 6 bases lying between them. This CDR3 is 12 amino acids long. CDR3 residues: CASSDRGNTIYF. As DNA, the CDR3 is TGTGCCAGCAGTGACCGAGGAAACACCATATATTTT.

This clone has only a few counts. The CDR3 DNA sequence: TGTGCCAGCAGTGACTCGGACACCGGGGAGCTGTTTTTT. Amino acid sequence: CASSDSDTGELFF. The genes are TRBV6-4 and TRBJ2-2; no reliable D call. Trimming took 0 bases from V and 3 from J, leaving 2 bases between them. The CDR3 loop spans 13 amino acids. Germline-derived CDR1 and CDR2 are MRHNA and SNTAGT.

The chain uses TRBV29-1 and TRBJ1-2; no clear D gene. This CDR3 has 11 residues. Trimming cost V 7 bases and J 1 base, with 7 bases left between them. CDR1 and CDR2 from the germline V gene are SQVTM and ANQGSEA. The CDR3 bases are TGCAGCGCCCCAATTAACTATGGCTACACCTTC. It specifies CSAPINYGYTF.

This clone was seen a single time. The rearrangement uses TRBV4-2 and TRBJ2-2, with D tentatively TRBD1 (6 bases). Germline CDR1 LGHNA, CDR2 YNFKEQ. This CDR3 has 16 residues. Trimming removed 3 bases from V and 3 bases from J, with 14 bases in between. The CDR3 DNA follows: TGTGCCAGCAGCCAGCCCCGCAGGGGTGACACCGGGGAGCTGTTTTTT. This encodes CASSQPRRGDTGELFF.

This clone showed up just a few times. The chain links TRBV11-3 to TRBJ2-2; D may correspond to TRBD1 or TRBD2 (6 bases each). This CDR3 has 14 amino acids. With 1 base removed from V and 6 bases from J, the gap between germline ends came to 9 bases. Germline assignment: CDR1 SGHNT and CDR2 YENEEA. CDR3 in amino acids: CASSLAGGPGELFF. CDR3 DNA sequence: TGTGCCAGCAGCTTAGCCGGGGGCCCCGGGGAGCTGTTTTTT.

The genes are TRBV4-1 and TRBJ2-7; 8 bases line up with TRBD2. This CDR3 is 16 amino acids long. Germline V lookup: CDR1 MGHRA, CDR2 YSYEKL. The V gene end was trimmed by 0 bases and the J gene end by 2 bases; junction bases not matched to a gene: 6. This chain's CDR3 is CASSQETSGSPYEQYF. For the CDR3, the DNA is TGCGCCAGCAGCCAAGAAACGAGCGGGAGTCCCTACGAGCAGTACTTC.

The rearrangement uses TRBV27 and TRBJ2-7; TRBD1 or TRBD2 may be the D gene (6 bases each). The CDR3 is 13 residues long. CDR1 MNHEY and CDR2 SMNVEV come from the germline V gene (reference sequence). Trimming pared 8 bases from V and 5 bases from J, leaving 16 bases between. CDR3 sequence (DNA): TGTGCCAGCCGGGGGCAGGGGCACCACGAGCAGTACTTC. It is translated as CASRGQGHHEQYF.

This clone is medium-sized (0.01 to 0.1%) within its sample. The sample holds other DNA sequences that translate to the same CDR3. The chain links TRBV7-9 to TRBJ1-1; no clear D gene. Per germline, CDR1 SEHNR and CDR2 FQNEAQ (reference sequence). The CDR3 extends over 13 amino acids. V was pared by 1 base and J by 2 bases, with 5 bases between. CDR3 protein: CASSLDLNTEAFF. The CDR3 bases are TGTGCCAGCAGCTTAGACCTAAACACTGAAGCTTTCTTT.

This sequence joins TRBV19 and TRBJ2-3; D gene ambiguous. The CDR3 runs 12 residues. Germline assignment: CDR1 LNHDA and CDR2 SQIVND (reference sequence). V lost 1 base and J lost 1, with 0 bases in between. CDR3 sequence (DNA): TGTGCCAGTAGTATAGGCACAGATACGCAGTATTTT. Translated: CASSIGTDTQYF.

The chain employs TRBV29-1 and TRBJ2-2, with 7 positions matching TRBD2. The CDR3 has 18 amino acids. Germline V CDR1 and CDR2: SQVTM, ANQGSEA. V was clipped by 0 bases and J by 0 bases; unmatched bases: 10. CDR3 in amino acids: CSVEDLRGEGPNTGELFF. Here the CDR3 DNA reads TGCAGCGTTGAAGATCTAAGAGGGGAGGGACCGAACACCGGGGAGCTGTTTTTT.

The chain links TRBV9 to TRBJ2-1; TRBD2 agrees at 9 bases. This CDR3 comprises 19 residues. V dropped 0 bases and J dropped 2; count of bases not matched to a gene: 12. Germline V gene data show CDR1 as SGDLS and CDR2 as YYNGEE. The chain's CDR3 is CASSVGGREGLLTYNEQFF. The CDR3 nucleotides read TGTGCCAGCAGCGTAGGCGGGCGGGAGGGCCTCCTCACCTACAATGAGCAGTTCTTC.

This sequence joins TRBV6-5 and TRBJ1-6; D perhaps matches TRBD1 (6 bases). The V end was cut by 2 bases, the J end by 4 bases, with 9 bases between. Germline V gives CDR1 MNHEY, CDR2 SVGAGI. This CDR3 comprises 15 residues. The CDR3 nucleotides are TGTGCCAGCAGTTACCTGACAGGTTATAATTCACCCCTCCACTTT. Residues: CASSYLTGYNSPLHF.

This CDR3 reads CASSWRGTYNEQFF. The CDR3 nucleotides are TGTGCCAGCAGCTGGAGAGGAACCTACAATGAGCAGTTCTTC. V is TRBV7-2 and J is TRBJ2-1; D gene uncertain. Germline CDR1 SGHTA, CDR2 FQGNSA. The CDR3 has 14 residues. The V gene lost 4 bases and the J gene lost 2 bases, with 9 bases spanning the gap.